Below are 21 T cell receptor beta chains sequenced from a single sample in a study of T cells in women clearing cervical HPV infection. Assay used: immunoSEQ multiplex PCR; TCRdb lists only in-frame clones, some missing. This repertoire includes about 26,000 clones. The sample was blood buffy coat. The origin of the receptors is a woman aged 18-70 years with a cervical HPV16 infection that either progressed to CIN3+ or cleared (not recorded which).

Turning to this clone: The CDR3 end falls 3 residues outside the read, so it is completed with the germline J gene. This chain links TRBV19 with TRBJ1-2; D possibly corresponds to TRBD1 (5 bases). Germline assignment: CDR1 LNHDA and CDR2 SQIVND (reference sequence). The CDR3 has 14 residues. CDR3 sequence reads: CASSHAARTNDYTF. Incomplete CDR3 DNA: TGTGCCAGTAGTCATGCCGCCCGGACAAATGAC.

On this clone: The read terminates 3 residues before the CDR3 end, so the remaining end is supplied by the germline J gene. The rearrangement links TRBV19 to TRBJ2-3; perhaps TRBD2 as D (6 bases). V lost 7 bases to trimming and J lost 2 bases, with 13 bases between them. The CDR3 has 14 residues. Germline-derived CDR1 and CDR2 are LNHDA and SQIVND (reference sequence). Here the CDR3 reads CASKLGLLTDTQYF. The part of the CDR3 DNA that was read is TGTGCCAGTAAGTTGGGACTTCTCACAGATACG.

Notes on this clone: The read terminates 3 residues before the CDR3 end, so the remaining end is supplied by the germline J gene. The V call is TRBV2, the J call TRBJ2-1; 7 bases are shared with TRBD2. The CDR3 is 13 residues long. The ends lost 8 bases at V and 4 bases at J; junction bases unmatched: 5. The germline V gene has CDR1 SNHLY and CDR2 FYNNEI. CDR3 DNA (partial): TGTGCCAGCTCGGGGGAGGGGTACAATGAG. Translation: CASSGEGYNE. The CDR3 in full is CASSGEGYNEQFF.

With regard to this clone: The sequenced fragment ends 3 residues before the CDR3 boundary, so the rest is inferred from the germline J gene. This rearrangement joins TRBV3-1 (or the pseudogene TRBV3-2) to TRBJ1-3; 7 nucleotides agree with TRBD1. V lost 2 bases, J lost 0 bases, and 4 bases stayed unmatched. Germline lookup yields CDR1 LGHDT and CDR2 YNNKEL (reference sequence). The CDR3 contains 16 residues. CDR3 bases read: TGTGCCAGCAGCCAATTGAGACAGGGCTCTGGAAACACC. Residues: CASSQLRQGSGNT. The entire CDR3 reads CASSQLRQGSGNTIYF.

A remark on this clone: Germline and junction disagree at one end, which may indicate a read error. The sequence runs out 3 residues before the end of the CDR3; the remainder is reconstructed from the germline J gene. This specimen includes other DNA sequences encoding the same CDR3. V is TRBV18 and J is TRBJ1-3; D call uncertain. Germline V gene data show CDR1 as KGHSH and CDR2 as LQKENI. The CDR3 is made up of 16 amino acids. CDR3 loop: CASSPLTQKQGNTIYF. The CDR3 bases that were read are TGTGCCAGCTCACCATTAACACAGAAACAAGGAAACACA.

CDR3 loop: CASSSTPVPEAFF. The CDR3 bases that were read are TGTGCCAGCAGCTCAACTCCGGTTCCTGAA. This chain connects TRBV7-2 to TRBJ1-1; D is undetermined. The read terminates 3 residues before the CDR3 end, so the remaining end is supplied by the germline J gene. V was pared by 4 bases and J by 6 bases, with 12 bases between. There are 13 residues in the CDR3. Germline assignment: CDR1 SGHTA and CDR2 FQGNSA.

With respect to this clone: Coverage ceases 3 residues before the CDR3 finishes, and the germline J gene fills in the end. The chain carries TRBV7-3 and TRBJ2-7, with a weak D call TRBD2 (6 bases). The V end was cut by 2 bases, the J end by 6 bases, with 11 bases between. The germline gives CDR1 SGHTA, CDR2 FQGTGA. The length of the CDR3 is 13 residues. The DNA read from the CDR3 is TGTGCCAGCAGCTTAGTAGTCGGGGGCGAG. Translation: CASSLVVGGE. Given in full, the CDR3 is CASSLVVGGEQYF.

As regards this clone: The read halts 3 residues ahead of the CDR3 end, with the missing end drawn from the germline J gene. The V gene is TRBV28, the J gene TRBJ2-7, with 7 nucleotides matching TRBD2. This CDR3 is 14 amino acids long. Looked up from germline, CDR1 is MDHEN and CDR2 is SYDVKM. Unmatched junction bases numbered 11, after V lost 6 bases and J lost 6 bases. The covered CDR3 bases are TGTGCCAGCAGCCCGACTAGCATTTTATTCGAG. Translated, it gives CASSPTSILFE. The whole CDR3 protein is CASSPTSILFEQYF.

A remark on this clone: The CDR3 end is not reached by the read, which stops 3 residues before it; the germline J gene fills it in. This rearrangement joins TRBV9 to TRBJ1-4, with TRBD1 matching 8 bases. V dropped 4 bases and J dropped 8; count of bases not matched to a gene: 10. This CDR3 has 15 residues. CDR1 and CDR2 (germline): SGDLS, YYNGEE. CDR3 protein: CASSLSQGAREKLFF. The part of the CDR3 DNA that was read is TGTGCCAGCAGCTTATCTCAGGGGGCGAGGGAAAAA.

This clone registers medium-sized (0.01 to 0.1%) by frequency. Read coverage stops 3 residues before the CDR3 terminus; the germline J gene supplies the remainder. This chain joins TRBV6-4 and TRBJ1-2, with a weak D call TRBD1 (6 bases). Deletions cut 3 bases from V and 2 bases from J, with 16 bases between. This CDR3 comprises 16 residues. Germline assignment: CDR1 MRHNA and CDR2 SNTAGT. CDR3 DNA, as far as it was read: TGTGCCAGCAGTGAGGATACAGGGCCGGTCAACTATGGC. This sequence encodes CASSEDTGPVNYG. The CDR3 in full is CASSEDTGPVNYGYTF.

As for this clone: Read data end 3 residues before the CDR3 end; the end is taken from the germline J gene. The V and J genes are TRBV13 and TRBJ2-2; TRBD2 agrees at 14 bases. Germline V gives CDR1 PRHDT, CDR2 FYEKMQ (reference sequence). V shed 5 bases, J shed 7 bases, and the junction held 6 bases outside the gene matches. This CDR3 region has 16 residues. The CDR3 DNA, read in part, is TGTGCCAGCAGCCCAGGACTAGCGGGGGGTATCGGGGAG. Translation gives CASSPGLAGGIGE. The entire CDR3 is CASSPGLAGGIGELFF.

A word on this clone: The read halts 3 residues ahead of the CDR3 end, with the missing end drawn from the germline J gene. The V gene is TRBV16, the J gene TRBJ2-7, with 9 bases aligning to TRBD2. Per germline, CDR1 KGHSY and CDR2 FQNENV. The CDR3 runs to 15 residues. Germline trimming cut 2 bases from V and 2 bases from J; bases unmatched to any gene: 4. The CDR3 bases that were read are TGTGCCAGCAGCCAACCTAGCGGGGCCCCCTACGAG. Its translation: CASSQPSGAPYE. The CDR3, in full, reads CASSQPSGAPYEQYF.

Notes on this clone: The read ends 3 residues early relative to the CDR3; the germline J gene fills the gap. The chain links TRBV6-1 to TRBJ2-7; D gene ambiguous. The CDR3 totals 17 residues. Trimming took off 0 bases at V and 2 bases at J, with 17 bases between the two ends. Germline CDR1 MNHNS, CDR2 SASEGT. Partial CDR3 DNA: TGTGCCAGCAGTGAAGCAAGGGTACGGTCCTCTCCCTACGAG. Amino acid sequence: CASSEARVRSSPYE. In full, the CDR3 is CASSEARVRSSPYEQYF.

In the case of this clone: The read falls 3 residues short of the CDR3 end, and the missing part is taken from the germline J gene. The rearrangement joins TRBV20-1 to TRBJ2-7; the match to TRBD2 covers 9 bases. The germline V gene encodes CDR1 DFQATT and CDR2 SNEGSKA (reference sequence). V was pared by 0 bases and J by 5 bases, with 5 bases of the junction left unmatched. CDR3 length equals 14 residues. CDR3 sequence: CSARDGLAGNEQYF. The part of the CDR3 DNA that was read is TGCAGTGCTAGAGATGGGCTAGCGGGAAACGAG.

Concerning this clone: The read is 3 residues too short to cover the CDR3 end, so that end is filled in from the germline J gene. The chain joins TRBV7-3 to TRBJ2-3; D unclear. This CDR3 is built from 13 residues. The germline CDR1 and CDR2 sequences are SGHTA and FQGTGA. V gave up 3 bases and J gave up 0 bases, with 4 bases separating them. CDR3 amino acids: CASSLQSTDTQYF. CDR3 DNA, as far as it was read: TGTGCCAGCAGCTTGCAGAGCACAGATACG. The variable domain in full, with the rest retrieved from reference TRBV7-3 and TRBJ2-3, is GAGVSQTPSNKVTEKGKYVELRCDPISGHTALYWYRQSLGQGPEFLIYFQGTGAADDSGLPNDRFFAVRPEGSVSTLKIQRTERGDSAVYLCASSLQSTDTQYFGPGTRLTVL.

CDR3 DNA (partial): TGTGCCAGCAGCCTTGAAGACAGGGCTAGCAATCAGCCC. As protein: CASSLEDRASNQP. The whole CDR3 reads CASSLEDRASNQPQHF. The chain joins TRBV14 to TRBJ1-5; 7 bases fit TRBD1. The DNA ends 3 residues before the CDR3 does, and the rest of the CDR3 is filled in from the germline J gene. The CDR3 extends over 16 amino acids. The germline V gene encodes CDR1 SGHDN and CDR2 FVKESK. After removal of 4 bases from V and 0 bases from J, the junction contained 6 bases not matched to a gene.

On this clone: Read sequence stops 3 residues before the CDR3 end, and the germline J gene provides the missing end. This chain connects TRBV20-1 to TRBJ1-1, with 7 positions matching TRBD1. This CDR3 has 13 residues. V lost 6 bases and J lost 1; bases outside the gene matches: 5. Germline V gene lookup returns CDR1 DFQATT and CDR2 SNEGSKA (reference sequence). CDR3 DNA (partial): TGCAGTGCGCCGAACAGGGGGAACACTGAA. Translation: CSAPNRGNTE. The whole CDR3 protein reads CSAPNRGNTEAFF.

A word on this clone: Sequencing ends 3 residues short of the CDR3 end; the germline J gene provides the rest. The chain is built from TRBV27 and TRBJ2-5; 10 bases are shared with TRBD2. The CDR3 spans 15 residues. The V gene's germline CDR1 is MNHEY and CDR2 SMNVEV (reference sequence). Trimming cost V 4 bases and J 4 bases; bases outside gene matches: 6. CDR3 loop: CASSSLASGRETQYF. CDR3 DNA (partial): TGTGCCAGCAGTTCTCTGGCTAGCGGGAGAGAGACC.

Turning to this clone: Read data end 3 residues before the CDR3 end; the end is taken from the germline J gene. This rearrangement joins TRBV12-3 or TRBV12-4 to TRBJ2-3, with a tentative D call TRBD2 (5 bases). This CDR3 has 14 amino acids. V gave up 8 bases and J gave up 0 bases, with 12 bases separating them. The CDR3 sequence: CASSGSSSTDTQYF. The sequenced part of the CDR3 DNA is TGTGCCAGCTCGGGGTCCTCTAGCACAGATACG.

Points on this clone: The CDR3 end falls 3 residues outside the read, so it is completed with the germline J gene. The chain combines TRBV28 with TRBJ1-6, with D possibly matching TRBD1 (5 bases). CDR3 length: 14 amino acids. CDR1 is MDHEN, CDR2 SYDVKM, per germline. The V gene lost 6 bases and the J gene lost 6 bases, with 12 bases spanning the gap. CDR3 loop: CASRKPGPNSPLHF. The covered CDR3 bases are TGTGCCAGCAGAAAACCAGGGCCTAATTCACCC.

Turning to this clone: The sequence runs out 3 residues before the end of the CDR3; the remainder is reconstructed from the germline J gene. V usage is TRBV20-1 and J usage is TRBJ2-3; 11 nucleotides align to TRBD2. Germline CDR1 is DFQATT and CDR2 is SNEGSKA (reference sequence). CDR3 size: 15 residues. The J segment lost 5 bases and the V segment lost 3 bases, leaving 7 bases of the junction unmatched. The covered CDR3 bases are TGCAGTGCTAGGGGTAGCGGGAGGGCGAAAGATACG. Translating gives CSARGSGRAKDT. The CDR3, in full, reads CSARGSGRAKDTQYF.